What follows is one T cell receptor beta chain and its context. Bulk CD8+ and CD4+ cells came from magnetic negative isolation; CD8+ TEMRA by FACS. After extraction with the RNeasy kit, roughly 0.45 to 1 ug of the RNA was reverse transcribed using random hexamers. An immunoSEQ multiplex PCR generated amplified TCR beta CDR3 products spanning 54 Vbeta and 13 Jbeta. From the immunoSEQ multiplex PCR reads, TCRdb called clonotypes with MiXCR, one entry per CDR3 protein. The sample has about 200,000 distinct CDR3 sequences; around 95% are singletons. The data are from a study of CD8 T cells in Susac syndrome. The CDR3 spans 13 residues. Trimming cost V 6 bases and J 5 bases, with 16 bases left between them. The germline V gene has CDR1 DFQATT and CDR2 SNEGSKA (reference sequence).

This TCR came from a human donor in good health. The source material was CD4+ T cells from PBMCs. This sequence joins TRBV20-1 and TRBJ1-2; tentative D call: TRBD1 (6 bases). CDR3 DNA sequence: TGCAGTGCCCTTGGGACATTAGGTTATGGCTACACCTTC. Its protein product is CSALGTLGYGYTF.